One sample yielded the 20 T cell receptor beta chains listed below, sequenced in a study of cytomegalovirus exposure and HLA in healthy donors. Use of 60 Vbeta and 13 Jbeta primers characterized the PCR. Measured with immunoSEQ multiplex PCR; TCRdb has only the in-frame clones, and not every one. Here the sample spans under 150,000 clones, roughly 83% being singletons. The sequenced material came from PBMCs. The receptor set was obtained from a girl aged 2 to 9 in good health and CMV-seronegative.

The chain recombines TRBV27 with TRBJ1-4; 7 positions agree with TRBD1. This CDR3 has 14 residues. V lost 5 bases, J lost 2 bases, and 2 bases stayed unmatched. Germline V lookup: CDR1 MNHEY, CDR2 SMNVEV (reference sequence). For the CDR3, the DNA is TGTGCCAGCAGTACAGGGGTGACTAATGAAAAACTGTTTTTT. Translated, it gives CASSTGVTNEKLFF.

The chain uses TRBV14 and TRBJ2-5; 9 positions match TRBD2. Losses at the gene ends were 0 bases for V and 0 bases for J; bases not matched to a gene: 14. CDR3 size: 20 residues. Germline CDR1 SGHDN, CDR2 FVKESK. CDR3 DNA: TGTGCCAGCAGCCAAGACTTTAGGTTGCGGGAGGGGAAGTACCAAGAGACCCAGTACTTC. Amino acid sequence: CASSQDFRLREGKYQETQYF.

The CDR3 here is CASSYSKGQGDYGYTF. Here the CDR3 DNA reads TGTGCCAGCAGTTACTCGAAGGGACAGGGGGACTATGGCTACACCTTC. This chain uses TRBV6-5 with TRBJ1-2; 11 bases are shared with TRBD1. Per germline, CDR1 MNHEY and CDR2 SVGAGI. The CDR3 sequence is 16 residues long. The V and J ends lost 0 bases and 3 bases, in that order; junction bases with no gene match: 3.

This chain joins TRBV27 and TRBJ2-1; TRBD1 aligns across 7 bases. This CDR3 region has 14 residues. Trimming removed 7 bases from V and 0 bases from J; junction bases left unmatched: 3. Germline V gene sequence: CDR1 MNHEY, CDR2 SMNVEV (reference sequence). CDR3 sequence: CASNRGRSYNEQFF. The CDR3 nucleotides read TGTGCCAGCAACAGGGGCCGCTCCTACAATGAGCAGTTCTTC.

The chain combines TRBV5-1 with TRBJ2-7, with TRBD2 identical over 13 bases. There are 16 residues in the CDR3. Germline loops: CDR1 SGHRS, CDR2 YFSETQ. With V trimmed by 4 bases and J by 6 bases, 10 bases remained unmatched. The CDR3 DNA follows: TGCGCCAGCAGCCCGCATCGACTAGCGGGAGGTCTCGAGCAGTACTTC. Translating gives CASSPHRLAGGLEQYF.

The V and J genes are TRBV19 and TRBJ1-4, with no clear D. This CDR3 contains 16 residues. V lost 1 base and J lost 13, with 22 bases in between. Per the germline V gene, CDR1 is LNHDA and CDR2 is SQIVND (reference sequence). CDR3 DNA: TGTGCCAGTAGTATAGTTGGACGGGGATCCAAAAAGGGACTGTTTTTT. It encodes CASSIVGRGSKKGLFF.

The chain combines TRBV2 with TRBJ2-1, with 12 bases fitting TRBD1. Germline V gene sequence: CDR1 SNHLY, CDR2 FYNNEI. V was pared by 3 bases and J by 8 bases, with 5 bases of the junction left unmatched. The CDR3 has 15 residues. Here the CDR3 DNA reads TGTGCCAGCAGTGAGGGACAGGGGGCGTGGGATGAGCAGTTCTTC. Its translation is CASSEGQGAWDEQFF.

The genes are TRBV4-1 and TRBJ1-5, with 7 bases fitting TRBD1. The ends lost 1 base at V and 5 bases at J; junction bases unmatched: 5. This CDR3 region has 15 residues. CDR1 and CDR2 (germline): MGHRA, YSYEKL. The CDR3 DNA reads as TGCGCCAGCAGCCAAGTTGGGACAGACCATCAGCCCCAGCATTTT. Residues: CASSQVGTDHQPQHF.

This rearrangement joins TRBV20-1 to TRBJ2-7; D ambiguous. Germline-derived CDR1 and CDR2 are DFQATT and SNEGSKA (reference sequence). The length of the CDR3 is 10 residues. V was trimmed by 3 bases and J by 4 bases, leaving 4 bases between them. The chain's CDR3 is CSARSYEQYF. In nucleotides, the CDR3 is TGCAGTGCTAGGAGTTACGAGCAGTACTTC.

The V call is TRBV27, the J call TRBJ2-7; possibly TRBD1 for D (6 bases). The CDR3 loop spans 14 amino acids. Germline CDR1 reads MNHEY; CDR2 reads SMNVEV (reference sequence). Trimming cost V 3 bases and J 0 bases, with 9 bases left between them. The CDR3 protein is CASSFRGSSYEQYF. The CDR3 DNA sequence: TGTGCCAGCAGTTTTAGGGGGAGCTCCTACGAGCAGTACTTC.

The J gene is TRBJ2-2, the V gene TRBV27; D unresolved. V lost 4 bases and J 6 bases, leaving 9 bases between the germline ends. The CDR3 extends over 13 amino acids. Germline V CDR1 and CDR2: MNHEY, SMNVEV (reference sequence). CDR3 DNA: TGTGCCAGCAGTTCTAGGAAGGCCGGGGAGCTGTTTTTT. Encoded protein: CASSSRKAGELFF.

The chain carries TRBV7-3 and TRBJ2-7; tentatively, D is TRBD1 (6 bases). V lost 5 bases, J lost 4 bases, and 12 bases lay in between. Germline V gene data show CDR1 as SGHTA and CDR2 as FQGTGA. The CDR3 is 13 amino acids. CDR3 sequence reads: CASSLGTIYEQYF. The CDR3, as DNA: TGTGCCAGCAGCCTTGGGACAATTTACGAGCAGTACTTC.

The V and J genes are TRBV7-6 and TRBJ2-2; 11 bases fit TRBD2. This CDR3 contains 16 residues. Germline trimming cut 2 bases from V and 7 bases from J; bases unmatched to any gene: 6. Germline V CDR1 and CDR2: SGHVS, FNYEAQ. The DNA of the CDR3 is TGTGCCAGCAGCTTACAGACTAGCGGGATGAGCGGGGAGCTGTTTTTT. It codes for CASSLQTSGMSGELFF.

This clone was recorded only once. V is TRBV7-3 and J is TRBJ1-2, with 9 nucleotides matching TRBD1. Per the germline V gene, CDR1 is SGHTA and CDR2 is FQGTGA. Losses at the gene ends were 5 bases for V and 5 bases for J; bases not matched to a gene: 6. This CDR3 comprises 14 residues. CDR3 region: CASSEGQGDYGYTF. DNA for the CDR3: TGTGCCAGCAGCGAGGGACAGGGTGATTATGGCTACACCTTC.

The V and J genes are TRBV6-1 and TRBJ2-1; tentatively, D is TRBD2 (5 bases). The V gene lost 2 bases and the J gene lost 8 bases, with 19 bases spanning the gap. Germline V gives CDR1 MNHNS, CDR2 SASEGT. The CDR3 runs 16 residues. The CDR3 here is CASSEMVAGPPDEQFF. As DNA, the CDR3 is TGTGCCAGCAGTGAAATGGTGGCGGGCCCACCGGATGAGCAGTTCTTC.

This chain joins TRBV6-5 and TRBJ2-7, with D possibly TRBD2 on 7 matching bases. V lost 2 bases, J lost 7 bases, and 18 bases lay in between. The CDR3 contains 15 residues. Germline lookup yields CDR1 MNHEY and CDR2 SVGAGI. CDR3 nucleotides: TGTGCCAGCAGTTACGTGGGGGGGCCCGAGAGAGAGCAGTACTTC. Translating gives CASSYVGGPEREQYF.

The chain is built from TRBV4-2 and TRBJ1-3; 8 bases line up with TRBD1. CDR3 length equals 17 residues. Germline V gene sequence: CDR1 LGHNA, CDR2 YNFKEQ. J was trimmed by 3 bases and V by 0 bases; bases with no gene match: 7. CDR3 sequence (DNA): TGTGCCAGCAGCCAAGAGTCCCCCGGGACAGGTGGAAACACCATATATTTT. Its protein product is CASSQESPGTGGNTIYF.

The genes are TRBV6-4 and TRBJ2-7; 11 nucleotides match TRBD2. V trimming: 5 bases; J trimming: 6 bases; junction bases outside the gene matches: 6. In germline, CDR1 is MRHNA, CDR2 SNTAGT. The CDR3 has 14 residues. CDR3 residues: CASSNSGRAGEQYF. DNA of the CDR3: TGTGCCAGCAGTAATAGCGGGAGGGCCGGCGAGCAGTACTTC.

V gene TRBV6-1 combines with J gene TRBJ2-3, with 11 bases fitting TRBD2. The CDR3 is 13 residues long. With V trimmed by 10 bases and J by 7 bases, 7 bases remained unmatched. CDR1 and CDR2 (germline): MNHNS, SASEGT. The DNA for the CDR3 is TGTGCCACGGCGACTAGCGGGGTAAATACGCAGTATTTT. Encoded protein: CATATSGVNTQYF.

The J gene is TRBJ2-5, the V gene TRBV5-1; possibly TRBD2 for D (5 bases). The V gene lost 0 bases and the J gene lost 4 bases, with 10 bases spanning the gap. Germline values: CDR1 SGHRS, CDR2 YFSETQ. This CDR3 contains 14 residues. In nucleotides, the CDR3 is TGCGCCAGCAGCTTGGCCGGGGTTTCAGAGACCCAGTACTTC. It translates to CASSLAGVSETQYF.